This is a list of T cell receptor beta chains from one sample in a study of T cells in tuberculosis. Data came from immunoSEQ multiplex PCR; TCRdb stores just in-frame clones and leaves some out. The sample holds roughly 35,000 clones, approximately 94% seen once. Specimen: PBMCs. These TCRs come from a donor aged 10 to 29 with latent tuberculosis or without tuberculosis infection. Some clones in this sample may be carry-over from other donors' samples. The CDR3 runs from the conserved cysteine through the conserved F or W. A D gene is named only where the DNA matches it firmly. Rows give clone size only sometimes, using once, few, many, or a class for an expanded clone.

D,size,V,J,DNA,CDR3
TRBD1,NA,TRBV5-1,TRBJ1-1,TGCGCCAGCAGCTCCCCACAGGGGAACCCGGGCTTGAACACTGAAGCTTTCTTT,CASSSPQGNPGLNTEAFF
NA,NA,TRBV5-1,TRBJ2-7,TGCGCCAGCAGCTTGGAGGCAGGGTACGAGCAGTACTTC,CASSLEAGYEQYF
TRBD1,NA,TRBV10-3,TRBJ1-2,TGTGCCATCAGTGAGTCGGAGGGACAGGGTAATTCCTATGGCTACACCTTC,CAISESEGQGNSYGYTF
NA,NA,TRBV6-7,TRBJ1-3,TGTGCCAGCAGTTACCAGTCCCATCGGGAGGTCAAGAACACCATATATTTT,CASSYQSHREVKNTIYF
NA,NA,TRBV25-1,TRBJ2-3,TGTGCCAGCAGTGAATCTTTAGGGGCCGGCACAGATACGCAGTATTTT,CASSESLGAGTDTQYF
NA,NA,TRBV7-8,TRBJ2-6,TGTGCCAGCAGCTACCCACAAAGTCGGGCCAACGTCCTGACTTTC,CASSYPQSRANVLTF
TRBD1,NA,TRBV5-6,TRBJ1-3,TGTGCCAGCAGCTTGGTAGACAGGGGCGCCTCTGGAAACACCATATATTTT,CASSLVDRGASGNTIYF
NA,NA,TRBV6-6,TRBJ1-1,TGTGCCAGCAGTCCTCAAACACTAAGGAGTCACACTGAAGCTTTCTTT,CASSPQTLRSHTEAFF
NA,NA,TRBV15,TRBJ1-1,TGTGCCACCAGCAGTAACATGAACACTGAAGCTTTCTTT,CATSSNMNTEAFF
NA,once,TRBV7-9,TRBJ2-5,TGTGCCAGCAGCACCCATCTCCGGGTGGCAGAGACCCAGTACTTC,CASSTHLRVAETQYF
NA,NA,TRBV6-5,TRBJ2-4,TGTGCCAGCAGCCGGGGTCTAGCCAAAAACATTCAGTACTTC,CASSRGLAKNIQYF
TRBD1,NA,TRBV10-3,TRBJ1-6,TGTGCCATCAGTGGGGGACAGTCCTATAATTCACCCCTCCACTTT,CAISGGQSYNSPLHF
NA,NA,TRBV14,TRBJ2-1,TGTGCCAGCAGCCAAGCAGAGGGCTCCTACAATGAGCAGTTCTTC,CASSQAEGSYNEQFF
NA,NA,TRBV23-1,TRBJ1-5,TGCGCCAGCAGTTGCGGGGGTTATAGCAATCAGCCCCAGCATTTT,CASSCGGYSNQPQHF
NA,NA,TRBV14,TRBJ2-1,TGTGCCAGCAGCCAGACTTTTCTCAATGAGCAGTTCTTC,CASSQTFLNEQFF
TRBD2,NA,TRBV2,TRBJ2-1,TGTGCCAGCAGTGACCCGGGGGGGCCGAAGGAGTTCTTC,CASSDPGGPKEFF
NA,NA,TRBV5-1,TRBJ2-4,TGCGCCAGCAGCTTGGACTACCCAATTACAGGGTTGCAGTACTTC,CASSLDYPITGLQYF
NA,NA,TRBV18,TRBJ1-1,TGTGCCAGCTCACCTGTTGACAAGAACACTGAAGCTTTCTTT,CASSPVDKNTEAFF